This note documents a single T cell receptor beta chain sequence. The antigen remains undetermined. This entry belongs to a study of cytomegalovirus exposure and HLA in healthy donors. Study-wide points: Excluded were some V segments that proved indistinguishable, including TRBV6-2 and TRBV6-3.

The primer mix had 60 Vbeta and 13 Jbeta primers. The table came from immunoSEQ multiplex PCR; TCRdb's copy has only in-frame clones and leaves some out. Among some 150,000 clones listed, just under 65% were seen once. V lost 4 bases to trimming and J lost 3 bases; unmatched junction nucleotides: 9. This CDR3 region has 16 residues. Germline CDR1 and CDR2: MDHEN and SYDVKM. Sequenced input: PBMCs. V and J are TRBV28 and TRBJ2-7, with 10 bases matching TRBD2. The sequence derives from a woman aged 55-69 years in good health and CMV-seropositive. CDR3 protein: CASSSPSGTSVYEQYF. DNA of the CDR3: TGTGCCAGCAGTTCCCCTTCCGGGACTAGCGTCTACGAGCAGTACTTC.